The rows below give T cell receptor beta chains drawn from one sample of a study of T-cell memory formation after mild COVID-19. MiXCR was run by TCRdb on the 5' RACE reads, yielding one entry per CDR3 protein. This sample has almost 350,000 distinct CDR3 sequences, with under 25% found just once. Sample: PBMCs or a T cell subset sorted from them (not recorded which). The receptors were gathered from a man younger than 30 who had mild COVID-19 (a few samples of this study predate the infection). Cell type and time point are not known. The CDR3 runs from the conserved cysteine through the conserved F or W. A D gene is named only where the DNA matches it firmly. A row's size may be missing; if present it is once, few, many or a size class.

>NA|TRBJ2-3|TRBV4-1|NA
CASSQQGPPNTDTQYF
TGCGCCAGCAGCCAACAGGGCCCTCCAAACACAGATACGCAGTATTTT
>NA|TRBJ2-5|TRBV7-2|NA
CASSLSQGRGETQYF
TGTGCCAGCAGCTTATCCCAGGGGCGGGGAGAGACCCAGTACTTC
>NA|TRBJ2-4|TRBV14|few
CASSQENIQYF
TGTGCCAGCAGCCAGGAAAACATTCAGTACTTC
>NA|TRBJ2-5|TRBV3-1|few
CASSQGRRETQYF
TGTGCCAGCAGCCAGGGGAGGCGGGAGACCCAGTACTTC
>NA|TRBJ2-2|TRBV3-1|few
CASAFESRELFF
TGTGCCAGCGCCTTCGAAAGCCGGGAGCTGTTTTTT
>TRBD1|TRBJ1-2|TRBV4-2|NA
CASSQAGTAYYGYTF
TGTGCCAGCAGCCAAGCGGGGACAGCTTACTATGGCTACACCTTC
>TRBD1|TRBJ1-5|TRBV4-2|NA
CASSQEPQGSGQPQHF
TGTGCCAGCAGCCAAGAACCACAGGGGTCCGGTCAGCCCCAGCATTTT
>TRBD1|TRBJ1-5|TRBV4-1|few
CASRKGQADQPQHF
TGCGCCAGCAGGAAGGGACAGGCGGACCAGCCCCAGCATTTT
>NA|TRBJ1-1|TRBV29-1|NA
CSVGVSTEAFF
TGCAGCGTTGGAGTGAGCACTGAAGCTTTCTTT
>NA|TRBJ2-5|TRBV24-1|few
CATSDTDSQETQYF
TGTGCCACCAGTGATACCGACAGCCAAGAGACCCAGTACTTC
>NA|TRBJ1-1|TRBV19|many
CASARPANTEAFF
TGTGCCAGTGCTAGGCCAGCCAACACTGAAGCTTTCTTT
>NA|TRBJ2-1|TRBV7-3|many
CASSLTANPGNEQFF
TGTGCCAGCAGCTTGACAGCCAACCCTGGGAATGAGCAGTTCTTC
>TRBD2|TRBJ2-6|TRBV20-1|NA
CSARERGGSGANVLTF
TGCAGTGCTAGAGAGCGGGGGGGCTCTGGGGCCAACGTCCTGACTTTC
>NA|TRBJ2-6|TRBV5-1|few
CASSLQAGFSGANVLTF
TGCGCCAGCAGCTTGCAGGCAGGCTTCTCTGGGGCCAACGTCCTGACTTTC
>NA|TRBJ2-5|TRBV7-9|few
CASSLALVAPDETQYF
TGTGCCAGCAGCTTAGCGTTAGTAGCGCCGGATGAGACCCAGTACTTC
>NA|TRBJ2-2|TRBV7-9|NA
CASSSRSNTGELFF
TGTGCCAGCAGCTCCCGCAGTAACACCGGGGAGCTGTTTTTT
>NA|TRBJ1-6|TRBV10-3|NA
CAISEFQGVVYNSPLHF
TGTGCCATCAGTGAGTTCCAGGGTGTAGTCTATAATTCACCCCTCCACTTT
>TRBD1|TRBJ2-3|TRBV5-1|NA
CASSSLDRPPDTQYF
TGCGCCAGCAGCTCACTGGACAGGCCCCCAGATACGCAGTATTTT
>NA|TRBJ2-7|TRBV5-4|many
CASSLGATNPGEQYF
TGTGCCAGCAGCCTGGGGGCGACGAATCCCGGCGAGCAGTACTTC
>TRBD1|TRBJ2-2|TRBV5-6|NA
CASSSAGTGRPNTGELFF
TGTGCCAGCAGCTCGGCCGGGACAGGGCGTCCCAACACCGGGGAGCTGTTTTTT
>NA|TRBJ1-5|TRBV7-6|few
CASSFEERQPQHF
TGTGCCAGCAGCTTTGAGGAACGTCAGCCCCAGCATTTT
>NA|TRBJ1-5|TRBV12-3/TRBV12-4|few
CASSRLGGGGQPQHF
TGTGCCAGCAGTCGCCTCGGCGGGGGCGGTCAGCCCCAGCATTTT
>TRBD1|TRBJ2-7|TRBV29-1|few
CSVLSDRGPNEQYF
TGCAGCGTCCTGAGCGACAGGGGGCCTAACGAGCAGTACTTC
>NA|TRBJ2-5|TRBV7-2|few
CASKRRGRETQYF
TGTGCCAGCAAACGAAGGGGGAGAGAGACCCAGTACTTC
>TRBD1|TRBJ2-3|TRBV28|NA
CASSFPSGTVGNTQYF
TGTGCCAGCAGTTTTCCTTCAGGGACAGTGGGAAATACGCAGTATTTT
>TRBD1|TRBJ1-5|TRBV7-9|few
CASSSQGVYQPQHF
TGTGCCAGCAGTTCACAGGGGGTTTATCAGCCCCAGCATTTT
>TRBD1|TRBJ2-5|TRBV5-1|few
CASSSTGKETQYF
TGCGCCAGCAGCTCGACAGGGAAGGAGACCCAGTACTTC
>NA|TRBJ2-1|TRBV7-6|NA
CASSPTGPNLYNEQFF
TGTGCCAGCAGCCCCACTGGACCCAACCTCTACAATGAGCAGTTCTTC
>TRBD2|TRBJ2-5|TRBV7-2|NA
CASSLQRGAVETQYF
TGTGCCAGCAGCTTACAGCGGGGGGCGGTAGAGACCCAGTACTTC
>TRBD2|TRBJ2-5|TRBV12-3/TRBV12-4|few
CASSRLAGGETQYF
TGTGCCAGCAGTCGGCTAGCGGGGGGAGAGACCCAGTACTTC
>TRBD2|TRBJ2-3|TRBV6-5|few
CASSPLAGGSDTQYF
TGTGCCAGCAGCCCTTTAGCGGGGGGATCGGATACGCAGTATTTT
>NA|TRBJ2-1|TRBV11-2|NA
CASSLDESRSSYNEQFF
TGTGCCAGCAGCTTAGATGAGAGTCGAAGCTCCTACAATGAGCAGTTCTTC
>NA|TRBJ2-6|TRBV20-1|NA
CSAKGSSSGANVLTF
TGCAGTGCTAAGGGCAGCTCCTCTGGGGCCAACGTCCTGACTTTC
>NA|TRBJ2-7|TRBV6-5|few
CASSYFPGRGLEQYF
TGTGCCAGCAGTTACTTCCCGGGACGGGGGCTCGAGCAGTACTTC
>TRBD1|TRBJ2-3|TRBV6-2/TRBV6-3|NA
CASRRPGQQDTQYF
TGTGCCAGCAGACGACCGGGACAGCAAGATACGCAGTATTTT
>NA|TRBJ2-3|TRBV7-3|few
CASSSTGSGTDTQYF
TGTGCCAGCAGCTCGACCGGGTCGGGCACGGATACGCAGTATTTT
>NA|TRBJ2-3|TRBV4-3|many
CASSPSWGNTDTQYF
TGCGCCAGCAGCCCGTCTTGGGGAAACACAGATACGCAGTATTTT
>NA|TRBJ2-5|TRBV5-5|few
CASSSRGEETQYF
TGTGCCAGCAGCTCCAGGGGGGAGGAGACCCAGTACTTC
>NA|TRBJ2-2|TRBV18|NA
CASSPLSGSGTGELFF
TGTGCCAGCTCACCACTCTCAGGGTCCGGCACCGGGGAGCTGTTTTTT
>TRBD2|TRBJ2-3|TRBV7-3|few
CASSLYGTSSTDTQYF
TGTGCCAGCAGCTTATATGGGACTAGTTCCACAGATACGCAGTATTTT
>TRBD1|TRBJ1-1|TRBV6-5|few
CASTNRGRAAEAFF
TGTGCCAGCACAAACAGGGGTCGCGCTGCGGAAGCTTTCTTT
>TRBD2|TRBJ2-7|TRBV7-9|few
CASLAASGGYEQYF
TGTGCCAGCTTGGCGGCTAGCGGGGGGTACGAGCAGTACTTC
>TRBD1|TRBJ1-4|TRBV6-5|few
CASGGQYEKLFF
TGTGCCAGCGGGGGACAGTATGAAAAACTGTTTTTT
>NA|TRBJ2-2|TRBV21-1|few
CASSKEARRETTNTGELFF
TGTGCCAGCAGCAAAGAGGCTAGGAGAGAGACGACGAACACCGGGGAGCTGTTTTTT
>NA|TRBJ1-2|TRBV7-9|few
CASSLSRGSGYGYTF
TGTGCCAGCAGCTTATCCCGGGGTTCCGGCTATGGCTACACCTTC
>TRBD2|TRBJ2-5|TRBV5-6|NA
CASSNVGGETQYF
TGTGCCAGCAGTAACGTCGGGGGGGAGACCCAGTACTTC